These 32 T cell receptor beta chains were sequenced from one sample in a study of T-cell memory formation after mild COVID-19. Via MiXCR, TCRdb re-called the 5' RACE reads, giving one row per CDR3 protein. The sample carries under 70,000 distinct CDR3 sequences, 9.3% recorded once. The sequenced sample was PBMCs or a T cell subset sorted from them (not recorded which). The receptors were gathered from a man aged 18 to 35 who had mild COVID-19 (a few samples of this study predate the infection). Cell type and time point are not known.

This chain connects TRBV6-6 to TRBJ2-7; D uncertain. The CDR3 spans 13 residues. Trimming cost V 6 bases and J 5 bases, with 14 bases left between them. Germline CDR1 MNHNY, CDR2 SVGAGI (reference sequence). The DNA of the CDR3 is TGTGCCAGCAGCCCACAGAGAAAGGACGAGCAGTACTTC. This sequence encodes CASSPQRKDEQYF.

The CDR3 region is CATSSRVSPLHF. CDR3 sequence (DNA): TGTGCCACGTCCTCTCGGGTTTCACCCCTCCACTTT. V is TRBV6-5 and J is TRBJ1-6; D ambiguous. The germline CDR1 and CDR2 sequences are MNHEY and SVGAGI. The CDR3 sequence is 12 residues long. With 10 bases removed from V and 9 bases from J, the gap between germline ends came to 13 bases.

This clonotype has more than one count but fewer than ten. The V call is TRBV11-3, the J call TRBJ2-1; 9 positions agree with TRBD1. There are 14 residues in the CDR3. Germline V lookup: CDR1 SGHNT, CDR2 YENEEA. V was pared by 5 bases and J by 9 bases, with 8 bases of the junction left unmatched. The CDR3 nucleotides are TGTGCCAGCAGCGGACAGGGGCGACGGGGTGAGCAGTTCTTC. The encoded protein is CASSGQGRRGEQFF.

This clonotype was observed a handful of times. This rearrangement joins TRBV4-1 to TRBJ2-4; D might be TRBD2 (5 bases). Germline CDR1 is MGHRA and CDR2 is YSYEKL. V lost 4 bases to trimming and J lost 0 bases, with 10 bases between them. The CDR3 sequence is 15 residues long. The CDR3 nucleotides read TGCGCCAGCAGCCGAGGGATGTTAGCCAAAAACATTCAGTACTTC. Translating gives CASSRGMLAKNIQYF.

This clonotype was counted between two and nine times. CDR3: CASSNRDYTMNTEAFF. The CDR3, as DNA: TGTGCCAGCAGCAACAGGGATTACACTATGAACACTGAAGCTTTCTTT. The chain joins TRBV21-1 to TRBJ1-1; the D call in the table, TRBD1, was not verified against the DNA. TRBV21-1 is a recognized pseudogene. The CDR3 runs to 16 residues.

V usage is TRBV12-3 or TRBV12-4 and J usage is TRBJ1-3; maybe TRBD1 (5 bases). The CDR3 totals 13 residues. The germline V and J ends were trimmed by 3 bases and 8 bases, with 11 bases remaining between them. CDR3 sequence (DNA): TGTGCCAGCAGTTTGCAGGGCCAGGACACCATATATTTT. This gives the protein CASSLQGQDTIYF.

The J gene is TRBJ2-2, the V gene TRBV24-1; D gene ambiguous. CDR3 length: 13 amino acids. Trimming pared 9 bases from V and 0 bases from J, leaving 7 bases between. Germline assignment: CDR1 KGHDR and CDR2 SFDVKD. The CDR3 DNA follows: TGTGCCACCCCCCCAGCGAACACCGGGGAGCTGTTTTTT. Translation gives CATPPANTGELFF.

This clonotype has only a few counts. The rearrangement joins TRBV18 to TRBJ1-1, with unresolved D. The CDR3 has 13 amino acids. V lost 3 bases and J lost 2, with 7 bases in between. Germline V gene sequence: CDR1 KGHSH, CDR2 LQKENI. The CDR3 reads CASSPQSNTEAFF. The CDR3 nucleotides are TGTGCCAGCTCACCTCAGAGTAACACTGAAGCTTTCTTT. The whole variable domain, filled in from reference TRBV18 and TRBJ1-1, reads NAGVMQNPRHLVRRRGQEARLRCSPMKGHSHVYWYRQLPEEGLKFMVYLQKENIIDESGMPKERFSAEFPKEGPSILRIQQVVRGDSAAYFCASSPQSNTEAFFGQGTRLTVV.

This clonotype was observed at least ten times. The chain employs TRBV5-1 and TRBJ2-7; 8 nucleotides match TRBD1. The CDR3 has 13 residues. Trimming at V came to 2 bases and at J to 6 bases, leaving 4 bases not matched to a gene. CDR1 and CDR2 from the germline V gene are SGHRS and YFSETQ. CDR3 amino acids: CASSFGQGSEQYF. The CDR3, as DNA: TGCGCCAGCAGCTTTGGACAGGGCAGCGAGCAGTACTTC.

The rearrangement links TRBV4-1 to TRBJ2-1, with TRBD2 as a possible D gene (5 bases). Per the germline V gene, CDR1 is MGHRA and CDR2 is YSYEKL. V was pared by 0 bases and J by 8 bases, with 14 bases between. The CDR3 is made up of 15 amino acids. The CDR3 nucleotides read TGCGCCAGCAGCCAAGACGGTCTCCTGGACTATGAGCAGTTCTTC. Encoded protein: CASSQDGLLDYEQFF.

This chain uses TRBV12-3 or TRBV12-4 with TRBJ2-1, with TRBD2 identical over 8 bases. The CDR3 spans 14 residues. J was trimmed by 10 bases and V by 6 bases; bases with no gene match: 11. The CDR3 region is CASSKRGPFDEQFF. Here the CDR3 DNA reads TGTGCCAGCAGCAAGCGGGGGCCCTTTGACGAGCAGTTCTTC.

The table lists this clonotype with a few counts. The chain couples TRBV10-3 to TRBJ2-7; TRBD1 is a possible D gene (6 bases). Trimming removed 3 bases at V and 4 bases at J, with 10 bases between. Germline V gene sequence: CDR1 ENHRY, CDR2 SYGVKD. CDR3 size: 13 residues. The CDR3 loop is CAISDGTPYEQYF. The CDR3 DNA is TGTGCCATCAGTGACGGGACACCTTACGAGCAGTACTTC.

This clonotype occurred many times. CDR3 sequence: CSAVGLGGWETQYF. The DNA of the CDR3 is TGCAGTGCAGTCGGACTAGGAGGTTGGGAGACCCAGTACTTC. This chain joins TRBV20-1 and TRBJ2-5, with 7 bases fitting TRBD2. Germline V CDR1 and CDR2: DFQATT, SNEGSKA (reference sequence). Trimming cost V 6 bases and J 5 bases; bases outside gene matches: 12. The CDR3 totals 14 residues.

The rearrangement uses TRBV10-3 and TRBJ2-5, with D unclear. This CDR3 has 13 amino acids. Germline lookup yields CDR1 ENHRY and CDR2 SYGVKD. Trimming took 5 bases from V and 4 from J, leaving 11 bases between them. CDR3 sequence: CAISPPMGETQYF. In nucleotides, the CDR3 is TGTGCCATCAGTCCTCCAATGGGAGAGACCCAGTACTTC.

This clonotype was detected ten times or more. The V call is TRBV12-3 or TRBV12-4, the J call TRBJ2-1; TRBD1 might be the D (5 bases). This CDR3 has 12 amino acids. V was pared by 4 bases and J by 15 bases, with 16 bases between. The chain's CDR3 is CASSSGPRAPFF. The CDR3 nucleotides are TGTGCCAGCAGTTCAGGACCCAGGGCACCGTTCTTC.

This clonotype was recorded a few times. The gene calls are TRBV7-2 and TRBJ2-7, with D uncertain. In germline, CDR1 is SGHTA, CDR2 FQGNSA. The V gene lost 1 base and the J gene lost 9 bases, with 10 bases spanning the gap. This CDR3 region has 12 residues. CDR3: CASSLGTAWQYF. CDR3 coding DNA: TGTGCCAGCAGCTTAGGCACGGCTTGGCAGTACTTC.

This clonotype has a count of ten or more. The CDR3 loop reads CASSPGGDRGLEQYF. CDR3 bases: TGTGCCAGCTCACCCGGTGGCGACAGGGGGCTCGAGCAGTACTTC. The gene calls are TRBV18 and TRBJ2-7; 10 bases are shared with TRBD1. CDR1 is KGHSH and CDR2 is LQKENI in the germline V gene. The CDR3 covers 15 residues. V was clipped by 3 bases and J by 6 bases; unmatched bases: 8. Based on the CDR3 plus reference TRBV18 and TRBJ2-7, the full variable domain is NAGVMQNPRHLVRRRGQEARLRCSPMKGHSHVYWYRQLPEEGLKFMVYLQKENIIDESGMPKERFSAEFPKEGPSILRIQQVVRGDSAAYFCASSPGGDRGLEQYFGPGTRLTVT.

This chain links TRBV5-1 with TRBJ1-2; D gene uncertain. The CDR3 covers 15 residues. CDR1 is SGHRS, CDR2 YFSETQ, per germline. V lost 0 bases, J lost 4 bases, and 13 bases lay in between. The CDR3 here is CASSLVAGPGYGYTF. As DNA, the CDR3 is TGCGCCAGCAGCTTGGTGGCAGGACCGGGCTATGGCTACACCTTC.

DNA of the CDR3: TGTGCCAGCAGCCCCGGAGTATGGGAAAAACTGTTTTTT. Protein product: CASSPGVWEKLFF. V gene TRBV7-2 combines with J gene TRBJ1-4; D is unresolved. The CDR3 is made up of 13 amino acids. Germline CDR1 and CDR2: SGHTA and FQGNSA. Trimming took off 5 bases at V and 8 bases at J, with 12 bases between the two ends.

This clonotype was seen at least ten times. In DNA form, the CDR3 reads TGTGCCAGCAGACCGGGACAGGGGACGCGAGAGACCCAGTACTTC. As protein: CASRPGQGTRETQYF. The V call is TRBV12-3 or TRBV12-4, the J call TRBJ2-5; TRBD1 matches 10 bases. With V trimmed by 6 bases and J by 4 bases, 8 bases remained unmatched. The CDR3 has 15 residues.

This clonotype has only a few counts. The chain recombines TRBV18 with TRBJ2-2; TRBD2 might be the D (6 bases). V dropped 3 bases and J dropped 4 bases, with 12 bases sitting between them. The CDR3 length is 15 residues. From germline, CDR1 is KGHSH and CDR2 LQKENI. The CDR3 DNA sequence: TGTGCCAGCTCACCGTCCGCGGGGTCCACCGGGGAGCTGTTTTTT. It specifies CASSPSAGSTGELFF.

This clonotype showed up just a few times. The chain recombines TRBV5-4 with TRBJ2-7; D is possibly TRBD1 (7 bases). Trimming left V 4 bases short and J 4 bases short, with 15 bases between. Germline lookup yields CDR1 SGHNT and CDR2 YYREEE (reference sequence). CDR3 length: 14 residues. The CDR3, as DNA: TGTGCCAGCAGCCCTCGGACAGGAGGGTACGAGCAGTACTTC. Its translation: CASSPRTGGYEQYF.

The chain has TRBV28 and TRBJ2-7; possible D gene TRBD2, 5 bases. The CDR3 is 15 amino acids. The V and J ends lost 5 bases and 0 bases respectively, with 14 bases between them. In germline, CDR1 is MDHEN, CDR2 SYDVKM. Here the CDR3 reads CASSARLGSSYEQYV. The CDR3, as DNA: TGTGCCAGCAGTGCGAGACTGGGGAGCTCCTACGAGCAGTACGTC.

A remark on this clonotype: Relative to the germline gene, one junction end is altered; a read error may explain this. This chain uses TRBV7-7 with TRBJ2-4; 10 nucleotides align to TRBD1. The length of the CDR3 is 13 residues. Germline CDR1 reads SSHAT; CDR2 reads FNYEAQ (reference sequence). The CDR3: CASSFGTGDIQYF. CDR3 DNA: TGTGCTAGCAGCTTCGGGACAGGGGACATTCAGTACTTC.

This clonotype was seen repeatedly, ten times or more. The chain uses TRBV10-2 and TRBJ1-2; no reliable D call. This CDR3 comprises 14 residues. The V end was cut by 0 bases, the J end by 8 bases, with 13 bases between. Germline V gene lookup returns CDR1 WSHSY and CDR2 SAAADI. CDR3 in amino acids: CASSESWPTGGYTF. The CDR3 nucleotides are TGCGCCAGCAGTGAGTCATGGCCCACCGGGGGCTACACCTTC.

CDR3 DNA: TGTGCCAGCAGTTTATCGAACGGGGACGACACCGGGGAGCTGTTTTTT. It specifies CASSLSNGDDTGELFF. V and J are TRBV27 and TRBJ2-2; D may correspond to TRBD1 or TRBD2 (5 bases each). CDR1 and CDR2 from the germline V gene are MNHEY and SMNVEV (reference sequence). This CDR3 comprises 16 residues. The V end lost 0 bases, the J end lost 3 bases, and 11 bases lay between the germline ends.

This clonotype was found a few times. The chain recombines TRBV7-2 with TRBJ1-3; D is uncertain. Germline CDR1 and CDR2: SGHTA and FQGNSA. The CDR3 is 15 amino acids. V shed 7 bases and J shed 3 bases, with 16 bases lying between them. CDR3 in DNA: TGTGCCAGCACCTCCCGGCCGACATTTGGAAACACCATATATTTT. Its protein product is CASTSRPTFGNTIYF.

This clonotype was counted ten times or more. J is TRBJ1-5 and V is TRBV12-3 or TRBV12-4; tentative D call: TRBD1 (6 bases). V shed 5 bases and J shed 4 bases, with 12 bases lying between them. The CDR3 spans 14 residues. CDR3 in DNA: TGTGCCAGCAGTCCCCTTGACAGGAATCAGCCCCAGCATTTT. Its protein is CASSPLDRNQPQHF.

This clonotype was picked up many times. The chain joins TRBV6-2 or TRBV6-3 to TRBJ2-1; D might be TRBD1 (6 bases). In germline, CDR1 is MNHEY, CDR2 SVGEGT. This CDR3 comprises 15 residues. Trimming left V 3 bases short and J 9 bases short, with 18 bases between. The CDR3 region is CASSYPGHIRSEQFF. As DNA, the CDR3 is TGTGCCAGCAGTTATCCGGGACATATAAGAAGTGAGCAGTTCTTC.

The rearrangement joins TRBV18 to TRBJ1-2, with TRBD1 as a possible D gene (5 bases). The CDR3 is 13 amino acids. Germline values: CDR1 KGHSH, CDR2 LQKENI. The ends were cut back, 0 bases at V and 8 bases at J, with 10 bases in the middle. CDR3 region: CASSPPGRGGYTF. As DNA, the CDR3 is TGTGCCAGCTCACCACCGGGACGGGGAGGCTACACCTTC. The whole variable domain, remainder taken from reference TRBV18 and TRBJ1-2, is NAGVMQNPRHLVRRRGQEARLRCSPMKGHSHVYWYRQLPEEGLKFMVYLQKENIIDESGMPKERFSAEFPKEGPSILRIQQVVRGDSAAYFCASSPPGRGGYTFGSGTRLTVV.

This chain joins TRBV5-1 and TRBJ2-5; D is perhaps TRBD2 (5 bases). Germline V gives CDR1 SGHRS, CDR2 YFSETQ. CDR3 length: 13 residues. V was clipped by 4 bases and J by 0 bases, with 7 bases between them. The CDR3 coding sequence is TGCGCCAGCAGCGAGGGAAACCAAGAGACCCAGTACTTC. Its protein product is CASSEGNQETQYF.

The genes are TRBV24-1 and TRBJ2-2; D unresolved. Trimming stripped 0 bases from V and 5 bases from J, with 6 bases between. The CDR3 has 14 residues. Germline V lookup: CDR1 KGHDR, CDR2 SFDVKD. As DNA, the CDR3 is TGTGCCACCAGTGATTTGTGGGATACCGGGGAGCTGTTTTTT. Translating it yields CATSDLWDTGELFF.